These 12 T cell receptor beta chains were sequenced from one sample in a study of OX40 agonist ivuxolimab in advanced cancers. Here immunoSEQ multiplex PCR was the method, and the copy in TCRdb shows in-frame clones only, minus some. The sample includes 51,000 or so clones, 80% to 90% of them seen just once. The source material was CD4+ or CD8+ T cells sorted from blood, sampled in a trial of the OX40 agonist ivuxolimab. These receptor sequences come from an adult with an advanced solid tumor such as melanoma, head and neck, liver or kidney cancer.

This clone occurred once. The chain recombines TRBV15 with TRBJ2-7; either TRBD1 or TRBD2 may supply D (5 bases each). CDR1 is LNHNV, CDR2 YYDKDF, per germline (reference sequence). The CDR3 contains 15 residues. The germline V and J ends were trimmed by 1 base and 3 bases, with 13 bases remaining between them. The CDR3 here is CATSRGTGAIYEQYF. As DNA, the CDR3 is TGTGCCACCAGCAGAGGGACCGGGGCCATCTACGAGCAGTACTTC.

The chain employs TRBV5-6 and TRBJ2-3; D is ambiguous. Per germline, CDR1 SGHDT and CDR2 YYEEEE. The CDR3 is 16 amino acids. Trimming pared 1 base from V and 0 bases from J, leaving 12 bases between. In DNA form, the CDR3 reads TGTGCCAGCAGCTTGCAATCCTATGGGAGCACAGATACGCAGTATTTT. This translates into CASSLQSYGSTDTQYF.

CDR3 nucleotide sequence: TGTGCCAGCAGTGAATTTAGGGGTGGGACTGAAGCTTTCTTT. The encoded protein is CASSEFRGGTEAFF. This sequence joins TRBV25-1 and TRBJ1-1; a weak D match, TRBD1 (5 bases). V was clipped by 1 base and J by 5 bases, with 11 bases between them. The germline CDR1 and CDR2 sequences are MGHDK and SYGVNS. The CDR3 loop spans 14 amino acids.

This clone was detected once. V is TRBV7-8 and J is TRBJ2-3; no definite D call. Between the trimmed V and J ends, which lost 6 bases and 7 bases, there was a span of 17 bases. The CDR3 length is 14 residues. Germline loops: CDR1 SGHVS, CDR2 FQNEAQ. CDR3 sequence: CASSFIRWAYTQYF. CDR3 bases: TGTGCCAGCAGTTTTATAAGATGGGCATATACGCAGTATTTT. Combining the CDR3 with reference TRBV7-8 and TRBJ2-3 gives the whole variable domain GAGVSQSPRYKVAKRGQDVALRCDPISGHVSLFWYQQALGQGPEFLTYFQNEAQLDKSGLPSDRFFAERPEGSVSTLKIQRTQQEDSAVYLCASSFIRWAYTQYFGPGTRLTVL.

The chain couples TRBV29-1 to TRBJ2-4; a weak D match, TRBD1 (6 bases). Germline lookup yields CDR1 SQVTM and CDR2 ANQGSEA. Trimming pared 2 bases from V and 11 bases from J, leaving 16 bases between. CDR3 length equals 13 residues. CDR3 nucleotides: TGCAGCGTTGAATCGGTACAGGGTGGTGTTCAGTACTTC. Its translation is CSVESVQGGVQYF.

The rearrangement uses TRBV29-1 and TRBJ1-2; D gene ambiguous. This CDR3 is built from 13 residues. V shed 0 bases and J shed 2 bases, with 7 bases lying between them. Germline V gives CDR1 SQVTM, CDR2 ANQGSEA. The CDR3 reads CSVEDQENYGYTF. DNA for the CDR3: TGCAGCGTTGAAGACCAGGAGAACTATGGCTACACCTTC.

The rearrangement joins TRBV6-5 to TRBJ1-2; D not resolved. The CDR3 runs 16 residues. Between the trimmed V and J ends, which lost 0 bases and 3 bases, there was a span of 14 bases. Germline V CDR1 and CDR2: MNHEY, SVGAGI. This chain's CDR3 is CASSYSRDSADYGYTF. CDR3 sequence (DNA): TGTGCCAGCAGTTACTCTAGAGATTCGGCTGACTATGGCTACACCTTC.

On this clone itself: This same CDR3 is encoded by further DNA sequences in the sample. The J gene is TRBJ1-1, the V gene TRBV20-1, with no clear D. This CDR3 spans 11 amino acids. Germline V gene lookup returns CDR1 DFQATT and CDR2 SNEGSKA (reference sequence). The germline V and J ends were trimmed by 6 bases and 1 base, with 6 bases remaining between them. The CDR3 region has the DNA TGCAGTGCAGGCAGGAACACTGAAGCTTTCTTT. It translates to CSAGRNTEAFF.

V and J are TRBV30 and TRBJ2-7, with D possibly matching TRBD1 (6 bases). V was clipped by 1 base and J by 6 bases, with 7 bases between them. The germline CDR1 and CDR2 sequences are GTSNPN and SVGIG (reference sequence). This CDR3 is built from 11 residues. CDR3: CAWSGGGEQYF. CDR3 DNA: TGTGCCTGGAGTGGAGGGGGCGAGCAGTACTTC.

The V gene is TRBV7-2, the J gene TRBJ2-1; perhaps TRBD2 as D (6 bases). Germline V lookup: CDR1 SGHTA, CDR2 FQGNSA. V shed 0 bases and J shed 3 bases, with 9 bases lying between them. The CDR3 consists of 15 residues. CDR3 loop: CASSLAASDYNEQFF. DNA of the CDR3: TGTGCCAGCAGCTTAGCGGCTAGCGACTACAATGAGCAGTTCTTC.

V usage is TRBV6-6 and J usage is TRBJ1-5; 7 bases align to TRBD1. J was trimmed by 3 bases and V by 6 bases; bases with no gene match: 5. CDR3 length: 14 residues. The germline V gene encodes CDR1 MNHNY and CDR2 SVGAGI (reference sequence). CDR3 bases: TGTGCCAGCAGCCGGGACAGTCACAATCAGCCCCAGCATTTT. As protein: CASSRDSHNQPQHF.

This chain joins TRBV5-1 and TRBJ1-6, with D tentatively TRBD1 (5 bases). Trimming took 5 bases from V and 4 from J, leaving 13 bases between them. From germline, CDR1 is SGHRS and CDR2 YFSETQ. CDR3 length equals 15 residues. CDR3: CASSPATEYNSPLHF. The CDR3 DNA sequence: TGCGCCAGCAGTCCTGCGACAGAGTATAATTCACCCCTCCACTTT.